This T cell receptor beta chain came from a study of cytomegalovirus exposure and HLA in healthy donors. General study points: When presence/absence was analysed, sequencing depth was taken to be roughly uniform across donors. About 87% or about 30% of the time was how often most TCR beta V segments were productive, according to an earlier analysis. Across HLA loci, a later analysis found differing TCR association rates, with DRB1 most and HLA-C fewest. The study recorded some 160 TCR beta chains that were cytomegalovirus-associated.

Points on this clone: Antigen: not known.

PCR employed 60 Vbeta and 13 Jbeta primers. Profiled with immunoSEQ multiplex PCR; TCRdb holds only in-frame clones, not every one. The sample totals 60,000 to 65,000 clones. The TCR sequence derives from a man aged 25-45 years in good health and CMV-seropositive. The sample taken for sequencing was PBMCs.

The CDR3: CASSLGVLAGVTTYEQYF. The CDR3, as DNA: TGTGCCAGCAGCTTAGGGGTTCTAGCGGGGGTGACGACCTACGAGCAGTACTTC. V is TRBV7-8 and J is TRBJ2-7; 10 bases agree with TRBD2. Trimming took 1 base from V and 2 from J; bases not matched to a gene: 11. CDR3 size: 18 residues. The germline V gene has CDR1 SGHVS and CDR2 FQNEAQ.